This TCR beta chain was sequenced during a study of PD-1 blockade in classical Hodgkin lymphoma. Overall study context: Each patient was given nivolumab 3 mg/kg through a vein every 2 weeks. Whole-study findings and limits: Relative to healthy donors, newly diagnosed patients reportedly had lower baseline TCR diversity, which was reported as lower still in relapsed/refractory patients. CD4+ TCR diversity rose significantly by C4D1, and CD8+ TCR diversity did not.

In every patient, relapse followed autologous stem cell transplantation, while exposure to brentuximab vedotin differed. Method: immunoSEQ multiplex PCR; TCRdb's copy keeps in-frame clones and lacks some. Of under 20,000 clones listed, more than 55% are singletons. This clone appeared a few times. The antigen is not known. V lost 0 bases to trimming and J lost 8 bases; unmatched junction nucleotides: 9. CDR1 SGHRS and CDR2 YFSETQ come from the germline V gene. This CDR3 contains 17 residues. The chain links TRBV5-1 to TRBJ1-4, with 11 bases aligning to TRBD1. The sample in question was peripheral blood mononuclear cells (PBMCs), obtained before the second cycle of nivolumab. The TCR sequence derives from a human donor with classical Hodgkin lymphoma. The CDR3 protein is CASSLEVGQGAREKLFF. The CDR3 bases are TGCGCCAGCAGCTTGGAGGTAGGACAGGGGGCAAGAGAAAAACTGTTTTTT.